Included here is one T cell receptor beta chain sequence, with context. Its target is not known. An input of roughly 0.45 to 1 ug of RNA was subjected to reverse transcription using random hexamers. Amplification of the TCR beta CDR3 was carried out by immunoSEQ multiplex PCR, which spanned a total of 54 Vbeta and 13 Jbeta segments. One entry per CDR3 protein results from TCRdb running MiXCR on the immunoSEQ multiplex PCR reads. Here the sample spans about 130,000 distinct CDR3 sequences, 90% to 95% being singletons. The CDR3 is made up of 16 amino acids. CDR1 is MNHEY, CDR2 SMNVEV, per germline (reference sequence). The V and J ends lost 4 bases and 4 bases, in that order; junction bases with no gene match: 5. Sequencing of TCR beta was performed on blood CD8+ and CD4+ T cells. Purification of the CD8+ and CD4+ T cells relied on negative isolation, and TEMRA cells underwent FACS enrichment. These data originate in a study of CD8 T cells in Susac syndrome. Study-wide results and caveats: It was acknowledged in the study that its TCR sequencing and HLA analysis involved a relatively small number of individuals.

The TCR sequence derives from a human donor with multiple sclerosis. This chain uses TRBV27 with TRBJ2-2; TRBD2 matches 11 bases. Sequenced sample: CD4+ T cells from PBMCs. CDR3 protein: CASSYGSGGVTGELFF. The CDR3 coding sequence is TGTGCCAGCAGTTATGGTAGCGGGGGGGTCACCGGGGAGCTGTTTTTT.